The clone carrying this TCR beta chain showed up just a few times. Its specificity is unknown. The trim removed 3 bases at V and 9 bases at J, leaving 10 bases unmatched. Germline V gives CDR1 DFQATT, CDR2 SNEGSKA (reference sequence). CDR3 size: 14 residues. This entry belongs to a study of T-cell memory formation after mild COVID-19. TCRdb processed the 5' RACE reads anew with MiXCR; each CDR3 protein has one entry. The table lists 250,000 to 300,000 distinct CDR3 sequences, 15% to 20% of them singletons. Study-wide results and caveats: Pre-infection memory harbored some responding clones, suggesting cross-reactive memory joined.

The chain uses TRBV20-1 and TRBJ1-3; TRBD1 agrees at 8 bases. Sequencing used PBMCs or a T cell subset sorted from them (not recorded which). The clonotype comes from a man younger than 35 who had mild COVID-19 (a few samples of this study predate the infection). Cell type and time point are not known. In nucleotides, the CDR3 is TGCAGTGCTAGGGGCCCAGGGGGCGCTGGCACCATATATTTT. Protein product: CSARGPGGAGTIYF.